These T cell receptor beta chains were read from a single sample in a study of cytomegalovirus exposure and HLA in healthy donors. Some clones are missing from TCRdb's copy, which holds only in-frame ones; the method was immunoSEQ multiplex PCR. The table lists about 78,000 clones, 90% to 97% of them singletons. The sequenced sample consisted of PBMCs. The origin of the receptors is a man younger than 35 in good health and CMV-seropositive. The CDR3 runs from the conserved cysteine through the conserved F or W.

>TRBJ2-7|TRBV4-2
CASSQGLVALEQYF
>TRBJ2-1|TRBV11-2
CASSLDVFGLADNEQFF
>TRBJ1-5|TRBV13
CASSLGLRQFDQPQHF
>TRBJ1-2|TRBV28
CASSPGYYGYTF
>TRBJ2-1|TRBV19
CASSIAGSRGSQFF
>TRBJ2-2|TRBV6-6
CASSYAGVNTGELFF
>TRBJ1-4|TRBV30
CAWTGVGRREKLFF
>TRBJ1-1|TRBV4-1
CASSLRTGLNTEAFF
>TRBJ2-1|TRBV9
CASSGGLHYNEQFF
>TRBJ2-7|TRBV5-4
CASSLYYEQYF
>TRBJ1-5|TRBV11-2
CASSISGGEGSNQPQHF
>TRBJ1-1|TRBV9
CASGGGGTEAFF
>TRBJ2-7|TRBV7-6
CASSLAEGRYEQYF
>TRBJ2-5|TRBV11-3
CASSPGQIETQYF
>TRBJ2-7|TRBV5-1
CASSLAQGGYEQYF
>TRBJ2-3|TRBV2
CASVTEGSTDTQYF
>TRBJ2-3|TRBV7-6
CASRAGGSTDTQYF
>TRBJ1-1|TRBV10-3
CAIRGTGEAFF
>TRBJ2-5|TRBV27
CASSLRAGGRQETQYF
>TRBJ2-1|TRBV4-1
CASSTLAGGTGNEQFF
>TRBJ2-5|TRBV14
CASSPLLAGGPETQYF
>TRBJ1-1|TRBV10-3
CAISEHLTGRFEAFF
>TRBJ1-2|TRBV5-4
CASSPRDRIYGYTF
>TRBJ2-6|TRBV28
CASRQFSGANVLTF
>TRBJ2-5|TRBV30
CAWTSGNPSLETQYF
>TRBJ2-2|TRBV4-2
CASSPGTSGNTGELFF
>TRBJ2-7|TRBV4-1
CASSVQTPGQGPSEQYF